This T cell receptor (beta chain) originates from a study of blood T cell repertoires in COVID-19. There are 14 residues in the CDR3. V trimming: 4 bases; J trimming: 7 bases; junction bases outside the gene matches: 8. Germline loops: CDR1 MNHEY, CDR2 SVGAGI. Only in-frame clones appear in the TCRdb table, and some are missing; sequencing was by immunoSEQ multiplex PCR. The sample yields about 200,000 clones, 80% to 90% seen once. The chain uses TRBV6-5 and TRBJ1-2; TRBD1 matches at 8 bases. This TCR was sampled from a woman aged 50 to 60 with acute or convalescent COVID-19. Source material: peripheral blood. The CDR3 loop is CASSSSQGAPGYTF. The CDR3 region has the DNA TGTGCCAGCAGTTCTTCCCAGGGGGCGCCTGGCTACACCTTC.